This T cell receptor beta chain was identified in a study of shared clonotypes between healthy human individuals (dated by TCRdb to 2020 to 2021). The study in broad terms: Three men and two women, aged 18 to 49 years, made up the cohort. Per donor, three plates each were used for CD4 naive and CD4 memory, two for CD8 naive, and one for CD8 memory. Blood TCR repertoires of five healthy adults were deeply sequenced to estimate repertoire size and the extent of clonotype sharing between individuals. Different laboratories and diverse techniques were used to prepare libraries and sequence TCR repertoires, to increase sequencing depth and limit assay-specific biases. Per donor, leukapheresis produced somewhere between about 0.8 and 9 billion PBMCs. What the authors observed across the whole study: Estimated clonotype richness was generally larger for naive than for memory subsets. The small number of donors limited the genetic and exposure-history diversity represented. Approximately 4.8% of naive CD4, 3.5% of naive CD8, roughly 2.5% of memory CD4, and 0.4% of memory CD8 clonotypes were shared across several donors. Sampling was restricted to blood, and TCR repertoires in tissue are likely to differ from TCR repertoires in blood. Pairwise subsampling led to the expectation that sequencing depth would affect the degree of clonotype sharing among donors. Clonotypes shared by all four sorted-subset donors showed higher generation probabilities than non-shared clonotypes. Incomplete sequencing was indicated by rarefaction of sorted-subset datasets, despite the large sequencing depth.

Concerning this clone itself: Its antigen is not yet known. Qualities for individual bases were not recorded, and no much larger clone is one base off.

The donors were healthy, HIV-negative adults who had no recently reported acute infections or vaccinations. Only Caucasian adults living in Nashville, Tennessee, USA were represented among the donors. CD4+ T cells were enriched by magnetic negative selection, after which naive cells were positively selected on CD45RA and the negative fraction was taken as the memory subset. Blood was collected by leukapheresis, and PBMCs were isolated by Ficoll-Histopaque density gradient centrifugation and then cryopreserved in liquid nitrogen vapor phase. Analytical flow cytometry was used to check the purity and quantity of each magnetically sorted T cell population. Genomic DNA was isolated from each sorted fraction and quantified by UV absorbance on a Nanodrop 2000c. Per the germline V gene, SGDLS is the CDR1 and YYNGEE is the CDR2. The CDR3 sequence holds 13 residues, the cysteine and phenylalanine included. The sequence is cut down to CDR3 DNA, 39 bases in frame from base 1. V trim: 4 bases; J trim: 15 bases; unmatched bases: 11.

Using the deep immunoSEQ assay, multiplex PCR amplified TCR CDR3 regions from genomic DNA. Extracted genomic DNA from each cell subset was distributed evenly across all wells of several immunoSEQ 96-well plates, and each plate was treated as a replicate. For sorted subsets, roughly 200 ng of genomic DNA, equivalent to some 33,000 T cell genomes, went into each replicate PCR. The purified libraries were quantified using a Qubit 3.0 fluorometer, sized with a Bioanalyzer 2100, and then quantified again using the KAPA Library Quantification kit. A separate single-read 150-cycle Illumina NextSeq 550 flow cell was used to sequence each immunoSEQ 96-well plate. Per the original workflow: Because the immunoSEQ output included only junctional sequences and no quality scores, the filtering could not be the same as the filtering used for full-length reads. To assign V/J genes and CDR3, sequences were annotated against IMGT germline references using PyIR, a Python wrapper for IgBLAST v1.9. Reads were filtered out if the reads had weak V/J assignments (E-value above 1e-6), no CDR3, stop codons, out-of-frame junctions, or ambiguous translated residues. V3J clonotypes were defined as sequences sharing an identical inferred V gene, J gene, and CDR3 amino acid sequence. The percentage overlap between two repertoires was calculated by dividing the number of shared unique clonotypes by the size of the smaller repertoire. Repertoire richness was assessed with RTK rarefaction, the Chao1 estimator, and Recon v2.1 estimates of unobserved clonotypes. Generation probabilities for all TCRbeta clonotypes obtained by the gDNA method from a few donors were computed using OLGA. The table was pulled from immuneACCESS by TCRdb, which kept in-frame rearrangements only. Such tables lose some clones; where checked, under half of the loss comes from unresolved V genes, and the rest has no known cause. D and trimming come from the DNA, and the V and J calls and clone size come from that table. Recorded for this sample are roughly 2 million clones; roughly 96% of them occurred a single time. Jointly, the top ten make up 0.1% to 0.15% of the sample.

The V and J segments used are TRBV9 and TRBJ2-1, with 9 junctional bases fitting TRBD2. The sample taken for sequencing was naive CD4+ T cells sorted from blood. Explained via the paper, the cell subset or site label denotes: CD45RA+ positively selected. This receptor was identified in a man between 18 and 29 years old in good health. The nucleotide sequence reads as follows: TGTGCCAGCAGCACCCAGACTAGCGGCTCTCCGTTCTTC. It translates to CASSTQTSGSPFF. This CDR3, with the reference TRBV9 and TRBJ2-1 proteins standing in past its ends, gives the full variable domain DSGVTQTPKHLITATGQRVTLRCSPRSGDLSVYWYQQSLDQGLQFLIQYYNGEERAKGNILERFSAQQFPDLHSELNLSSLELGDSALYFCASSTQTSGSPFFGPGTRLTVL.